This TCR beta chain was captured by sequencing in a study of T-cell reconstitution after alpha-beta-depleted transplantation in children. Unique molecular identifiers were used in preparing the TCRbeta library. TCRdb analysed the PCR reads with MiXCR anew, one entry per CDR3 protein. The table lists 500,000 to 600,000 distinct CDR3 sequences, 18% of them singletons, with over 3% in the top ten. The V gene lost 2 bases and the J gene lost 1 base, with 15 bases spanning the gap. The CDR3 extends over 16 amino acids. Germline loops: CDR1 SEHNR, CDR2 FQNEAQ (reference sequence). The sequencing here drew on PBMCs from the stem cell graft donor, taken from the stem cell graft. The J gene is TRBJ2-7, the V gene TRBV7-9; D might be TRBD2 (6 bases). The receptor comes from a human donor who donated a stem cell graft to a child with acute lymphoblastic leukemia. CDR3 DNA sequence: TGTGCCAGCAGCTTAATTGGAGGGAAGTTGTCCTACGAGCAGTACTTC. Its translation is CASSLIGGKLSYEQYF.